This T cell receptor beta chain comes out of a study of shared clonotypes between healthy human individuals. The protocol was immunoSEQ multiplex PCR, while the TCRdb copy is restricted to in-frame clones and leaves out a portion. The sample has more than 850,000 clones, around 78% seen once. CDR3 length equals 14 residues. Trimming stripped 3 bases from V and 0 bases from J, with 7 bases between. The germline V gene encodes CDR1 SGHTA and CDR2 FQGNSA. In the CD4+ fraction, cells were divided into CD45RA+ naive and CD45RA-negative memory subsets. The sequencing input was memory CD4+ T cells from PBMCs. Subset indicated: CD45RA-negative fraction. The chain uses TRBV7-2 and TRBJ2-3, with D uncertain. This TCR derives from a man younger than 30 in good health. Some clones in this sample may be carry-over from other donors' samples. As DNA, the CDR3 is TGTGCCAGCAGCTTTAGTTCTAGCACAGATACGCAGTATTTT. It translates to CASSFSSSTDTQYF.